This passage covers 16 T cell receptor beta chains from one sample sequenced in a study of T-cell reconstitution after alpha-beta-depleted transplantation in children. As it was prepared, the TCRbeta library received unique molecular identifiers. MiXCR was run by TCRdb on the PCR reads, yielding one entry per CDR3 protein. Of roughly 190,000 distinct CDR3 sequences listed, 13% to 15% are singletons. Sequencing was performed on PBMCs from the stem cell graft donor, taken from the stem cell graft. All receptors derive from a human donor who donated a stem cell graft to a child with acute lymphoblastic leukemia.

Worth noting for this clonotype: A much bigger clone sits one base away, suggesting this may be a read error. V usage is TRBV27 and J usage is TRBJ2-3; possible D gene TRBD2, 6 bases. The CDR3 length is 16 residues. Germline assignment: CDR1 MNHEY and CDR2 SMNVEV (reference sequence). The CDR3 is CASSWTLAPSTDTLYF. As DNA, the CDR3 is TGTGCCAGCAGTTGGACGCTAGCGCCCAGCACAGATACGCTGTATTTT.

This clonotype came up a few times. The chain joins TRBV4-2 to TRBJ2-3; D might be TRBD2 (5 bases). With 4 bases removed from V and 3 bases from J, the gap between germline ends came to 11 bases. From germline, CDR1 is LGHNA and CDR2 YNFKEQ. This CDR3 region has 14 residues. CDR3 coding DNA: TGTGCCAGCAGCCCCAGGACTGGGACAGATACGCAGTATTTT. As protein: CASSPRTGTDTQYF.

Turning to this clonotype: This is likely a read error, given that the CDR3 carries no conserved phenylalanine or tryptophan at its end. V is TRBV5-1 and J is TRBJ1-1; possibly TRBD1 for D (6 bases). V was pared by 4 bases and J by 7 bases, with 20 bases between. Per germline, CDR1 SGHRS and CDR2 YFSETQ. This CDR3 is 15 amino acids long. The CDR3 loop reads CASSPRWDKPNEAFL. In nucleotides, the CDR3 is TGCGCCAGCAGCCCGCGCTGGGACAAACCAAATGAAGCTTTCTTG.

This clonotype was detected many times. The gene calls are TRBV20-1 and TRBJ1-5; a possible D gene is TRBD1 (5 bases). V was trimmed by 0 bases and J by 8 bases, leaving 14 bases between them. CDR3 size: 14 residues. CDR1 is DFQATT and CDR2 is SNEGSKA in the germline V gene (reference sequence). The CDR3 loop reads CSARDYQGLKPQHF. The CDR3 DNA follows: TGCAGTGCTAGAGATTACCAGGGTCTTAAGCCCCAGCATTTT.

The CDR3, as DNA: TGCGCCAGCAGCTTGGCTACCGGGGGGGAGCTGTTTTTT. It translates to CASSLATGGELFF. This chain links TRBV5-1 with TRBJ2-2; D unresolved. The germline V and J ends were trimmed by 0 bases and 8 bases, with 8 bases remaining between them. Germline V gene data show CDR1 as SGHRS and CDR2 as YFSETQ. CDR3 length equals 13 residues.

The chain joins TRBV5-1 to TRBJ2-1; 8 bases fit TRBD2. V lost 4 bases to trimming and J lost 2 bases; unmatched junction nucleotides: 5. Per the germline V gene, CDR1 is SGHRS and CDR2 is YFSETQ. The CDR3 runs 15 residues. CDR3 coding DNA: TGCGCCAGCAGCGATAGCGGGATGCCCTACAATGAGCAGTTCTTC. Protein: CASSDSGMPYNEQFF.

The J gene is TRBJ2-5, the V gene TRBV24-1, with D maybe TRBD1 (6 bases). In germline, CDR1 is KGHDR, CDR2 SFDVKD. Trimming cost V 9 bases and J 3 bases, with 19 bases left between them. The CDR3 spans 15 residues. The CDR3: CATDDTGSWKETQYF. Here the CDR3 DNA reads TGTGCCACCGATGATACAGGGAGCTGGAAAGAGACCCAGTACTTC.

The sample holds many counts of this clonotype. The chain's CDR3 is CASKRGGPRSYEQYF. The CDR3 region has the DNA TGTGCCAGCAAGCGCGGGGGTCCCCGCTCCTACGAGCAGTACTTC. The rearrangement joins TRBV5-6 to TRBJ2-7, with 7 bases identical to TRBD2. Losses at the gene ends were 6 bases for V and 0 bases for J; bases not matched to a gene: 9. The length of the CDR3 is 15 residues. The germline V gene encodes CDR1 SGHDT and CDR2 YYEEEE. The full variable domain, completed using reference TRBV5-6 and TRBJ2-7, is DAGVTQSPTHLIKTRGQQVTLRCSPKSGHDTVSWYQQALGQGPQFIFQYYEEEERQRGNFPDRFSGHQFPNYSSELNVNALLLGDSALYLCASKRGGPRSYEQYFGPGTRLTVT.

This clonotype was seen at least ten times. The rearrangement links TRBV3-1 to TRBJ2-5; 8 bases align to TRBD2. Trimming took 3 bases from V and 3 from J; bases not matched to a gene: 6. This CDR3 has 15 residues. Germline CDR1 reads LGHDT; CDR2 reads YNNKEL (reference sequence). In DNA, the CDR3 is TGTGCCAGCAGCCAGAATCTCGGGGGGGAAGAGACCCAGTACTTC. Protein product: CASSQNLGGEETQYF.

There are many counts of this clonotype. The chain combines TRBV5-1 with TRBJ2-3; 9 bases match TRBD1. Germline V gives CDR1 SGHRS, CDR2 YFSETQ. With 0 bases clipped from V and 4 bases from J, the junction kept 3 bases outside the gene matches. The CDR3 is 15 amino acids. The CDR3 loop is CASSLDRGRADTQYF. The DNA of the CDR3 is TGCGCCAGCAGCTTGGACAGGGGGCGGGCAGATACGCAGTATTTT.

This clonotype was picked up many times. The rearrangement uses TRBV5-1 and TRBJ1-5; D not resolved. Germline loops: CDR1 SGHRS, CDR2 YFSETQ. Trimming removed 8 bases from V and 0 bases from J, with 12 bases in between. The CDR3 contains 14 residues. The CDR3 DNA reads TGCGCCAGTAAACAGATTTATAGCAATCAGCCCCAGCATTTT. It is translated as CASKQIYSNQPQHF.

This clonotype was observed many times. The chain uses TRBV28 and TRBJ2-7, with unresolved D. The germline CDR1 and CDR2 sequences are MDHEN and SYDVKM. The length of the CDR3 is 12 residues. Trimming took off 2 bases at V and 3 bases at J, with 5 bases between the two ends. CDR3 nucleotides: TGTGCCAGCAGTTTAAAGGACTACGAGCAGTACTTC. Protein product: CASSLKDYEQYF.

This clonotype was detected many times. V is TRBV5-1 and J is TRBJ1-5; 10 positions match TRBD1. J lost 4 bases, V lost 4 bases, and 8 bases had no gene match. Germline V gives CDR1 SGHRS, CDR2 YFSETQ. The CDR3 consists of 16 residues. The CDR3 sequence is CASSPDGQGGNQPQHF. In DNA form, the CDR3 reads TGCGCCAGCAGCCCGGACGGACAGGGGGGGAATCAGCCCCAGCATTTT.

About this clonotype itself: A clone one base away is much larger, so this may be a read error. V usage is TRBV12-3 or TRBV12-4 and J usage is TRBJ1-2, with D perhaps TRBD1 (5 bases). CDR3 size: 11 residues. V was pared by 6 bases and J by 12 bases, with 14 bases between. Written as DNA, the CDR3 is TGTGCCAGCAGCTCAGGGAGCGGCCACACCTTC. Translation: CASSSGSGHTF.

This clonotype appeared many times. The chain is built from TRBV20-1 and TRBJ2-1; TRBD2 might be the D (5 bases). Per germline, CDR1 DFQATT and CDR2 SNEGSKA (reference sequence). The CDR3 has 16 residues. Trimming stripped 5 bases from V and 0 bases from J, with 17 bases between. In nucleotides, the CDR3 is TGCAGTGCTCACCCCGCTGGTGGGAGCTCCTACAATGAGCAGTTCTTC. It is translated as CSAHPAGGSSYNEQFF.

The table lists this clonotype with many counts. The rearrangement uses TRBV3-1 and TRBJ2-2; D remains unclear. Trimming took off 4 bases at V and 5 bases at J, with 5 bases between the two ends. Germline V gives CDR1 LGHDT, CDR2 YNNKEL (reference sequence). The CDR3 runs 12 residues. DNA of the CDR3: TGTGCCAGCAGCCCCCTGACCGGGGAGCTGTTTTTT. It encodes CASSPLTGELFF.